A selection of T cell receptor beta chains follows, all from one sample in a study of OX40 agonist ivuxolimab in advanced cancers. Some clones are missing from TCRdb's copy, which holds only in-frame ones; the method was immunoSEQ multiplex PCR. The sample lists 55,000 to 70,000 clones, 83% occurring once. The specimen comprised CD4+ or CD8+ T cells sorted from blood, sampled in a trial of the OX40 agonist ivuxolimab. The receptors come from an adult with an advanced solid tumor such as melanoma, head and neck, liver or kidney cancer. CDR3s include the opening cysteine and the closing phenylalanine or tryptophan. The order of the fields is clone size, J gene, D gene, V gene, CDR3 protein, CDR3 DNA. D genes are given only for firm matches. A row's size may be missing; if present it is once, few, many or a size class.

few,TRBJ1-2,-,TRBV7-2,CASSADLGYTF,TGTGCCAGCAGCGCGGACTTGGGCTACACCTTC
-,TRBJ2-3,-,TRBV5-1,CASSLGGPDTQYF,TGCGCCAGCAGCTTGGGAGGACCCGATACGCAGTATTTT
-,TRBJ2-6,-,TRBV7-9,CASSFTLSGANVLTF,TGTGCCAGCAGCTTTACCCTCTCTGGGGCCAACGTCCTGACTTTC
-,TRBJ2-5,-,TRBV5-6,CASSLFETQYF,TGTGCCAGCAGCTTGTTTGAGACCCAGTACTTC
-,TRBJ1-6,-,TRBV11-2,CASSSQAGGPNSPLHF,TGTGCCAGCAGCTCTCAAGCGGGGGGGCCTAATTCACCCCTCCACTTT
-,TRBJ2-7,-,TRBV2,CVSGGRWGEQYF,TGTGTTTCGGGCGGGCGTTGGGGCGAGCAGTACTTC
-,TRBJ2-7,TRBD1,TRBV6-5,CASSYSPGQYYEQYF,TGTGCCAGCAGTTATTCGCCGGGACAGTACTACGAGCAGTACTTC
-,TRBJ1-6,TRBD1,TRBV2,CASTLRGQGNSPLHF,TGTGCCAGCACTCTCCGGGGACAGGGGAATTCACCCCTCCACTTT
-,TRBJ1-3,-,TRBV2,CASTGTSSGNTIYF,TGTGCCAGCACCGGGACGAGCTCTGGAAACACCATATATTTT
-,TRBJ2-3,TRBD2,TRBV29-1,CSVSLMAGGPLGTGTQYF,TGCAGCGTTTCTCTTATGGCGGGGGGGCCATTAGGAACAGGTACGCAGTATTTT